This is a list of T cell receptor beta chains from one sample in a study of shared clonotypes between healthy human individuals. Assay used: immunoSEQ multiplex PCR; TCRdb lists only in-frame clones, some missing. The sample shows about 2 million clones, roughly 94% of them seen only once. Sequencing input: naive CD4+ T cells sorted from blood. These TCRs come from a man aged 18 to 30 in good health. Each CDR3 is given with its conserved first and last residue. The order of the fields is V gene, clone size, J gene, D gene, CDR3 DNA, CDR3 protein. A D gene is named only where the DNA matches it firmly. Rows give clone size only sometimes, using once, few, many, or a class for an expanded clone.

TRBV10-3	-	TRBJ1-1	-	TGTGCCATCAGAGGCGGACTTAACACTGAAGCTTTCTTT	CAIRGGLNTEAFF
TRBV7-2	-	TRBJ2-7	TRBD2	TGTGCCAGCAGCCGGACTAGCGGGGGGCTTACCTACGAGCAGTACTTC	CASSRTSGGLTYEQYF
TRBV7-2	-	TRBJ2-7	-	TGTGCCAGCAGGCCGGGGAACTACGAGCAGTACTTC	CASRPGNYEQYF
TRBV2	-	TRBJ1-1	-	TGTGCCAGCAGTGATGTCCAGGGACGGTATACTGAAGCTTTCTTT	CASSDVQGRYTEAFF
TRBV19	-	TRBJ1-5	-	TGTGCCAGTAGTGACTGGACAGTAAATCAGCCCCAGCATTTT	CASSDWTVNQPQHF
TRBV11-2	-	TRBJ2-7	TRBD1	TGTGCCAGCAGCTCGGTACGGACAGGGGACCGGGGTTTCGAGCAGTACTTC	CASSSVRTGDRGFEQYF
TRBV5-1	-	TRBJ1-5	-	TGCGCCAGCAGCCCTAATCCCGGGGGCAATCAGCCCCAGCATTTT	CASSPNPGGNQPQHF
TRBV5-1	-	TRBJ2-3	-	TGCGCCAGCAGCTTGGGGTCAGGCACAGATACGCAGTATTTT	CASSLGSGTDTQYF
TRBV10-3	-	TRBJ2-2	TRBD2	TGTGCCATCAGTGAGTCACCAGCGGGAGAGCTGTTTTTT	CAISESPAGELFF
TRBV5-1	-	TRBJ2-2	-	TGCGCCAGCAGCTATGACAGCGCGAACACCGGGGAGCTGTTTTTT	CASSYDSANTGELFF
TRBV28	-	TRBJ2-5	TRBD1	TGTGCCAGCAGTTTGAAATCCGGGACAGGGGGCAGGGGAAGAGAGACCCAGTACTTC	CASSLKSGTGGRGRETQYF
TRBV5-1	-	TRBJ2-7	-	TGCGCCAGCAGCTTGGCCGAACTAGTCCACGAGCAGTACTTC	CASSLAELVHEQYF
TRBV7-6	once	TRBJ2-5	TRBD2	TGTGCCAGCAGCTCCACATATGTGGCACTAGCGGGGGAAGAGACCCAGTACTTC	CASSSTYVALAGEETQYF
TRBV4-3	-	TRBJ1-5	-	TGCGCCAGCAGCCAAGATAGGAGCGATCAGCCCCAGCATTTT	CASSQDRSDQPQHF
TRBV7-2	-	TRBJ2-3	-	TGTGCCAGCAGAGGAGGAAGCACAGATACGCAGTATTTT	CASRGGSTDTQYF
TRBV7-2	-	TRBJ2-1	TRBD2	TGTGCCAGCAGCTTAGGGATAGCGGGGAATCCAAACAATGAGCAGTTCTTC	CASSLGIAGNPNNEQFF
TRBV19	-	TRBJ1-2	-	TGTGCCAGTAGTCCGGGGAACTATGGCTACACCTTC	CASSPGNYGYTF
TRBV6-5	once	TRBJ2-7	-	TGTGCCAGCGGTCGGCAGCAGCACTACGAGCAGTACTTC	CASGRQQHYEQYF
TRBV30	-	TRBJ1-2	TRBD1	TGTGCCTGGAGTGCACAGGGGTCGGATGGCTACACCTTC	CAWSAQGSDGYTF
TRBV7-8	-	TRBJ1-2	-	TGTGCCAGCAGCTTTAAGGGCGACTATGGCTACACCTTC	CASSFKGDYGYTF
TRBV10-1	once	TRBJ1-3	-	TGCGCCAGCAGTGAGTCCTCGGCAGGGAAGGAAAACACCATATATTTT	CASSESSAGKENTIYF
TRBV7-9	-	TRBJ1-2	-	TGTGCCAGCATCGACGGGGCCTACCACCAAACTGGTGGCTACACCTTC	CASIDGAYHQTGGYTF
TRBV4-1	few	TRBJ2-5	-	TGCGCCAGCAGCCTCGGACAGCAAGAGACCCAGTACTTC	CASSLGQQETQYF
TRBV18	-	TRBJ2-7	-	TGTGCCAGCTCACCCGGGTACGAGCAGTACTTC	CASSPGYEQYF
TRBV7-6	-	TRBJ1-4	TRBD1	TGTGCCAGCAGCGACAGGGTTGGGAGTGGTGAAAAACTGTTTTTT	CASSDRVGSGEKLFF
TRBV7-9	-	TRBJ1-3	TRBD1	TGTGCCAGCAGCTTAGGCGTAGGGACAGGGTCTGGAAACACCATATATTTT	CASSLGVGTGSGNTIYF
TRBV10-3	-	TRBJ2-1	-	TGTGCCACCCAGCAGGGCGGTGAGCAGTTCTTC	CATQQGGEQFF
TRBV5-8	-	TRBJ2-5	-	TGTGCCAGCAGCCACCGGGACCCGGGACGGACCCAGTACTTC	CASSHRDPGRTQYF
TRBV7-6	-	TRBJ2-5	TRBD2	TGTGCCAGCAGCTTGGGACTAGCGGGAGAAGGGACCCAGTACTTC	CASSLGLAGEGTQYF
TRBV6-1	-	TRBJ1-1	-	TGTGCCAGCAGTGAAGTCCCAGGGCGTGGAGCTTTCTTT	CASSEVPGRGAFF
TRBV7-9	-	TRBJ1-5	TRBD1	TGTGCCAGCAGCCCCGGACAGGGGAGGAGCAATCAGCCCCAGCATTTT	CASSPGQGRSNQPQHF
TRBV28	-	TRBJ2-2	-	TGTGCCAGCAGTTTACCCAGGGCGAACACCGGGGAGCTGTTTTTT	CASSLPRANTGELFF